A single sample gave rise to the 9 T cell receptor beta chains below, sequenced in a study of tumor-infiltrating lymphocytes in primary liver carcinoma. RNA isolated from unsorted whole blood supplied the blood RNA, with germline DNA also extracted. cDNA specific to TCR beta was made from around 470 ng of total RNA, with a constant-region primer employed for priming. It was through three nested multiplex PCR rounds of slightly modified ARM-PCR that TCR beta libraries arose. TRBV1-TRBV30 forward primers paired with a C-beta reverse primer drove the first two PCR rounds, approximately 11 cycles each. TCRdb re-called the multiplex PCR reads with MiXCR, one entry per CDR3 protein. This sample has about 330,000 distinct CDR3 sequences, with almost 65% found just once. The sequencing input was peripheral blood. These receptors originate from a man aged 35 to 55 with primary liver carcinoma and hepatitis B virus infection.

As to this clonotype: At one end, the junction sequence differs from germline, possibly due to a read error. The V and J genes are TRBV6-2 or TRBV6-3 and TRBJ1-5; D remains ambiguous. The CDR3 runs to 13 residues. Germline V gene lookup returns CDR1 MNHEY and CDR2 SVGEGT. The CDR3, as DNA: TGTACCAGTAGGGAAGGTTCGTATCAGCCCCAGCATTTT. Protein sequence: CTSREGSYQPQHF.

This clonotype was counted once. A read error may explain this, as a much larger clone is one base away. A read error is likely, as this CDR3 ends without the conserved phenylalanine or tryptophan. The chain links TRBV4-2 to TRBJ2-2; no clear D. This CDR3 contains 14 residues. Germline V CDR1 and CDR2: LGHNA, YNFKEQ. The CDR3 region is CASSQWVNTGELFL. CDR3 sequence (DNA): TGCGCCAGCAGCCAATGGGTGAACACCGGGGAGCTGTTTTTG.

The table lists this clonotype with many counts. The CDR3 loop reads CASSQRDRRGYTF. Here the CDR3 DNA reads TGTGCCAGCAGCCAAAGGGACAGACGGGGCTACACCTTC. This chain connects TRBV6-5 to TRBJ1-2, with 7 bases identical to TRBD1. The V segment lost 6 bases and the J segment 8 bases; nucleotides outside the gene matches: 9. Looked up from germline, CDR1 is MNHEY and CDR2 is SVGAGI. The CDR3 covers 13 residues.

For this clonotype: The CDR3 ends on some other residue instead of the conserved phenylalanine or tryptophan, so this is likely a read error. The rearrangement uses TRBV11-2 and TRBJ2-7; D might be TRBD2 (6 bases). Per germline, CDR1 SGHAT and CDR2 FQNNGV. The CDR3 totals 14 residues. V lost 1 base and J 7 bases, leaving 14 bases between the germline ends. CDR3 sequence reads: CASSLVDRGGEQYL. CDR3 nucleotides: TGTGCCAGCAGCTTAGTGGATCGGGGAGGAGAGCAGTACCTG.

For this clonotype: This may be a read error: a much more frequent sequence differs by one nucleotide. CDR3 coding DNA: TGTGCCAGCAGTTACTCACAGCTCAATCAGTCCCAGCATTTT. Amino acid sequence: CASSYSQLNQSQHF. The chain is built from TRBV6-6 and TRBJ1-5, with D unresolved. Germline V gives CDR1 MNHNY, CDR2 SVGAGI (reference sequence). This CDR3 contains 14 residues.

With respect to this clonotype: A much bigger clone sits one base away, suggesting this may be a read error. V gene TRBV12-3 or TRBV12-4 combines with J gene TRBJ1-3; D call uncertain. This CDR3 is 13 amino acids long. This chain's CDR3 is CTSARSSGNTIYF. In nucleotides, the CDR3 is TGTACCAGCGCCCGGAGCTCTGGAAACACCATATATTTT.

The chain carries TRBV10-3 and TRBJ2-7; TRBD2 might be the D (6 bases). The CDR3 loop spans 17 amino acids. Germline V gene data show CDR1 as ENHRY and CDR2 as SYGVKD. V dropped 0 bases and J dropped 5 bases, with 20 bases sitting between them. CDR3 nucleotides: TGTGCCATCAGTGAGTCCGGCCTAGCGAGAGTTGGCCACGAGCAGTACTTC. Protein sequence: CAISESGLARVGHEQYF.

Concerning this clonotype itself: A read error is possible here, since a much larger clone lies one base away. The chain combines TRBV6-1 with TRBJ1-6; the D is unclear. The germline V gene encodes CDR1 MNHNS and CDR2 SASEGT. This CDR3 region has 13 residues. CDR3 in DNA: TGTGCCAGTAAGGCCCGTCCGGGATCACCCTTCCACTTT. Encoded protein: CASKARPGSPFHF.

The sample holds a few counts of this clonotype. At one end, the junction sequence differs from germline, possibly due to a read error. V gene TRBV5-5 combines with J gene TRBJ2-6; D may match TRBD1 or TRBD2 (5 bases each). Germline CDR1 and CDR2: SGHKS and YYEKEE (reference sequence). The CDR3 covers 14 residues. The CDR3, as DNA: TGTGCCAGCAGCGGAGACTTGGGGGTCAACGTCCTGACTTTC. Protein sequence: CASSGDLGVNVLTF.